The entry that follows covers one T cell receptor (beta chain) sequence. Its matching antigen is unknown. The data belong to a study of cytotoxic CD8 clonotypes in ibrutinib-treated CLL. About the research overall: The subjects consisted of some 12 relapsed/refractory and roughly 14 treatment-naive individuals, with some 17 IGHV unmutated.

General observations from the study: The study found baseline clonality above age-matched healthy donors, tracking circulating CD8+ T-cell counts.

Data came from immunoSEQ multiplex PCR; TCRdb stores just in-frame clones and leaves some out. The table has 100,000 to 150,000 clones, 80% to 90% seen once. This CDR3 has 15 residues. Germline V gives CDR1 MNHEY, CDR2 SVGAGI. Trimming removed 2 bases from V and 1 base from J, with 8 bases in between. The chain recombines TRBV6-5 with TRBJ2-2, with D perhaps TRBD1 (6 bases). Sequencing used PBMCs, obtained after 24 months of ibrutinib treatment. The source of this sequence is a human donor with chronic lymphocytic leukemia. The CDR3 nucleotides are TGTGCCAGCAGTTACGGGACATTGAACACCGGGGAGCTGTTTTTT. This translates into CASSYGTLNTGELFF.